This TCR beta chain emerged from a study of CD8+ T cells in alopecia areata. The CDR3 length is 12 residues. V was shortened by 5 bases and J by 5 bases, with 9 bases between the two germline ends. In germline, CDR1 is SGDLS, CDR2 YYNGEE. Study results and limitations: TCR sharing was clearer in mice than between patients, perhaps partly owing to patient HLA diversity.

To note about this clone: The antigen is unknown.

Following RNA extraction, reverse transcription yielded cDNA that acted as the sequencing template. TCRdb's copy holds only in-frame clones and misses some; the assay was immunoSEQ multiplex PCR. The sample carries roughly 150,000 clones, about two thirds recorded once. Sequencing was done on a sample of CD8+ T cells sorted from blood. The TCR comes from a human donor in good health. V is TRBV9 and J is TRBJ2-3; weak D call: TRBD1 (5 bases). The CDR3 nucleotides read TGTGCCAGCAGTAGGGGTATAGATACGCAGTATTTT. Translation: CASSRGIDTQYF.